This paragraph covers one TCR beta chain sequence. Reverse transcription of roughly 0.5 to 1 ug RNA was performed with random hexamers. MiXCR, applied by TCRdb to the immunoSEQ multiplex PCR reads, yields one record per CDR3 protein. The repertoire holds over 100,000 distinct CDR3 sequences, with 96% as singletons. Trimming cost V 0 bases and J 7 bases, with 15 bases left between them. This CDR3 has 15 residues. Germline-derived CDR1 and CDR2 are GTSNPN and SVGIG (reference sequence). The sample originates from a study of CD8 T cells in Susac syndrome. The sequence was collected from a human donor with Susac syndrome. V is TRBV30 and J is TRBJ2-2; D may be TRBD1 (5 bases). The sample comprised CD4+ T cells from PBMCs. In nucleotides, the CDR3 is TGTGCCTGGAGTGTACGCGTGGGGCAGGGCGGGGAGCTGTTTTTT. It is translated as CAWSVRVGQGGELFF.